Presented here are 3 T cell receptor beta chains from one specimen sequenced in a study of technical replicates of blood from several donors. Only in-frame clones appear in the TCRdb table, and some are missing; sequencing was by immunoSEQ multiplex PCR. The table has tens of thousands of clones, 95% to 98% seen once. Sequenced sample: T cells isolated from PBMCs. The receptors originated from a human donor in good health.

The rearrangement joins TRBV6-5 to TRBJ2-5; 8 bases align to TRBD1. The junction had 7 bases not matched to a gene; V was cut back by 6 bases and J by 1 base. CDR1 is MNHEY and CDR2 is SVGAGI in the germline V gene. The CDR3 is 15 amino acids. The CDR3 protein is CASREGQAIQETQYF. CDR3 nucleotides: TGTGCCAGCAGAGAGGGACAGGCTATCCAAGAGACCCAGTACTTC.

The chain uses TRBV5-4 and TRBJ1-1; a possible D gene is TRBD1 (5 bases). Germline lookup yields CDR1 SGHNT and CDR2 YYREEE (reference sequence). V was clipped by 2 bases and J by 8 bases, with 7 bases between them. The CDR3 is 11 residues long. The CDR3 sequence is CASSFTGEAFF. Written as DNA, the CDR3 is TGTGCCAGCAGCTTCACAGGAGAAGCTTTCTTT.

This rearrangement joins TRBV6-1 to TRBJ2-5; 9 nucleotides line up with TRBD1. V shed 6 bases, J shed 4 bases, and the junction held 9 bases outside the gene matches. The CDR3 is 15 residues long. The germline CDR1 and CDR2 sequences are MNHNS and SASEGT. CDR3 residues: CASSNWDRVAETQYF. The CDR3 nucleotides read TGTGCCAGCAGCAATTGGGACAGGGTTGCAGAGACCCAGTACTTC.